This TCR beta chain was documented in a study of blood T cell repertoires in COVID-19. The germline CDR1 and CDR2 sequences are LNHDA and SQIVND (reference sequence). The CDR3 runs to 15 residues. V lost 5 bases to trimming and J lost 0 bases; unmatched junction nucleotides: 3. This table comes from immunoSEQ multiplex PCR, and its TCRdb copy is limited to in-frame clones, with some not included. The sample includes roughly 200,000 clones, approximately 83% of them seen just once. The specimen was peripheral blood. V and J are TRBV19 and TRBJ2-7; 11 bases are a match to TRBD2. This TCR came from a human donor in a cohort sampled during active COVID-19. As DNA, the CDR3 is TGTGCCAGTAGTCAGGGACTAGCGGCCTCCTACGAGCAGTACTTC. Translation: CASSQGLAASYEQYF.